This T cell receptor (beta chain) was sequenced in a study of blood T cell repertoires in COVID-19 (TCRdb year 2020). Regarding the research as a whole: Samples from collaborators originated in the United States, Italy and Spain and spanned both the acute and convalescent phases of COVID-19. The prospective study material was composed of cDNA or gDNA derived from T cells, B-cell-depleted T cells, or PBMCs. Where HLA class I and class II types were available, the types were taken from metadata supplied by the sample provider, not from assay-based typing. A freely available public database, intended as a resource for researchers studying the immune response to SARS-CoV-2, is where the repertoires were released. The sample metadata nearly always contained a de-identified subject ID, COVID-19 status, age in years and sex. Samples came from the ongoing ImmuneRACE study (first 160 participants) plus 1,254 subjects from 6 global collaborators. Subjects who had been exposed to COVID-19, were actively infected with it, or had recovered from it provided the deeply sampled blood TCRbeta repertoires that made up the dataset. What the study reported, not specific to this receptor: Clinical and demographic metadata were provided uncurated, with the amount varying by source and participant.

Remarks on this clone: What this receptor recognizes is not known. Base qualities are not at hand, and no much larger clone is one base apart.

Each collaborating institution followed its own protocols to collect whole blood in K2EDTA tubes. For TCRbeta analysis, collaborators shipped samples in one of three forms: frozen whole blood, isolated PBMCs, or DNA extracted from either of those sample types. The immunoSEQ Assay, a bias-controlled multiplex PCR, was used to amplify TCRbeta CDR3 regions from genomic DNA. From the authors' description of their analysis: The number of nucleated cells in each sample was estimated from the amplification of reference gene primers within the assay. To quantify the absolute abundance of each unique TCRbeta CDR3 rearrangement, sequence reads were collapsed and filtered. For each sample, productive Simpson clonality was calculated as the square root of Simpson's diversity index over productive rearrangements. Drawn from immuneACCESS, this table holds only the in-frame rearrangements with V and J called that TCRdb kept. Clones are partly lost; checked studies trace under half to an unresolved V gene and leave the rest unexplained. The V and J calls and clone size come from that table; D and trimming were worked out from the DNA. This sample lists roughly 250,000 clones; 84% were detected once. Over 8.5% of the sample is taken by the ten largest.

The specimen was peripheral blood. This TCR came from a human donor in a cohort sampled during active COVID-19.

The nucleotide sequence is given as TGTGCCAGCAGCCCCCTAGCGGGGGACAATGAGCAGTTCTTC. This encodes CASSPLAGDNEQFF. The V and J genes are TRBV5-4 and TRBJ2-1; 10 of the junction bases match TRBD2. Taken from the germline V gene (reference sequence), the CDR1 and CDR2 loops are SGHNT and YYREEE. V lost 4 bases and J lost 5 bases, and the count of bases not matched to a germline gene is 3. Taken from cysteine to phenylalanine, the CDR3 has 14 residues. Only the CDR3 portion is preserved as DNA: 42 bases, with reading frame beginning at the first base.